These T cell receptor beta chains were read from a single sample in a study of blood T cell repertoires in COVID-19. The assay was immunoSEQ multiplex PCR, and TCRdb's table has in-frame clones only and misses some. Of a few hundred thousand clones listed, approximately 83% were seen once; the top ten hold around 14%. The sample was peripheral blood. These receptors were collected from a person aged 70 to 79 with COVID-19, enrolled during active disease. CDR3s include the opening cysteine and the closing phenylalanine or tryptophan. A D gene is named only where the DNA matches it firmly. Some rows have no size entry. The others give once, few or many, or a class for an expanded clone.

CDR3 DNA,CDR3 protein,J gene,D gene,clone size,V gene
TGCGCCAGCAGCCTAACCTTTTATTTAGGGAGGGAAGCTTTCTTT,CASSLTFYLGREAFF,TRBJ1-1,-,-,TRBV4-1
TGTGCCACCAGCCCCCGTGGGTTGTCAGGGTTTCTTGACACTGAAGCTTTCTTT,CATSPRGLSGFLDTEAFF,TRBJ1-1,-,-,TRBV15
TGTGCCAGCAGTTACCGGACCGGACTAGCGGGAGGGGTTGAGACCCAGTACTTC,CASSYRTGLAGGVETQYF,TRBJ2-5,TRBD2,-,TRBV6-2/TRBV6-3
TGTGCCTGGAGTGGGGGGGAGCCTCAATACTTC,CAWSGGEPQYF,TRBJ2-7,-,-,TRBV30
TGTGCCAGCTCACCGCGAAACAGTGGCGAGCAGTACTTC,CASSPRNSGEQYF,TRBJ2-7,-,-,TRBV18
TGTGCCAGCAGCCTCAGCGGGGGACAGTACGAGCAGTACTTC,CASSLSGGQYEQYF,TRBJ2-7,-,-,TRBV9
TGTGCCAGCAGTGAGGGCTTGGTTAGAGCAACTAATGAAAAACTGTTTTTT,CASSEGLVRATNEKLFF,TRBJ1-4,-,-,TRBV6-1
TGTGCCAGCAGCTTAGCTAGACTAGCGGGAGTAAAAACCGGGGAGCTGTTTTTT,CASSLARLAGVKTGELFF,TRBJ2-2,TRBD2,-,TRBV7-8
TGTGCCATCAGTGAGTCGGAGGACAGTTACTATGGCTACACCTTC,CAISESEDSYYGYTF,TRBJ1-2,-,-,TRBV10-3
TGTGCCAGTAGTAAGGGACTAGCCCTCGAGCAGTACTTC,CASSKGLALEQYF,TRBJ2-7,TRBD2,-,TRBV19
TGTGCCAGCAGTTACTCAAGGGGTAGTTCACCCCTCCACTTT,CASSYSRGSSPLHF,TRBJ1-6,-,once,TRBV6-5
TGTGCCAGCAGCTCTCGGGACAACTCTGGAAACACCATATATTTT,CASSSRDNSGNTIYF,TRBJ1-3,-,-,TRBV5-4
TGTGCCTGGAGGGGTAGCGGGAGGTATGATGAGCAGTTCTTC,CAWRGSGRYDEQFF,TRBJ2-1,TRBD2,few,TRBV30
TGTGCCAGCAGCTTGGACAGAGCCTATGGCTACACCTTC,CASSLDRAYGYTF,TRBJ1-2,-,-,TRBV5-4
TGTGCCAGTAGTAGACAGGGTCCGAAGTTCTTC,CASSRQGPKFF,TRBJ2-1,TRBD1,-,TRBV19
TGTGCCAGCAGCCCGAGTGGGGGGGGTACCGGGGAGCTGTTTTTT,CASSPSGGGTGELFF,TRBJ2-2,TRBD2,-,TRBV7-2
TGTGCCAGCAGCCAAGCCGGGTTCGAGCAGTACTTC,CASSQAGFEQYF,TRBJ2-7,-,-,TRBV3-1/TRBV3-2